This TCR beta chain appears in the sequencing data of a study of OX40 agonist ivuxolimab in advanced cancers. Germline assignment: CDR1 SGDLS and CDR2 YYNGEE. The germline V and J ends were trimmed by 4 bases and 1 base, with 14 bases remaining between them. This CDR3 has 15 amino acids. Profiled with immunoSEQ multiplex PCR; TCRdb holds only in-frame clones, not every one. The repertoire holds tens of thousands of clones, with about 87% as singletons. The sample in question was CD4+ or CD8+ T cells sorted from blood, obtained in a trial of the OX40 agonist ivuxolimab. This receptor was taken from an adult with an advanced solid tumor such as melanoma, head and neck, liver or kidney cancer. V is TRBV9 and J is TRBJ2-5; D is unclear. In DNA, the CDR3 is TGTGCCAGCAGCCCTAAGACTGGAACCCAAGAGACCCAGTACTTC. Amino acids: CASSPKTGTQETQYF.